What follows are 32 T cell receptor beta chains derived from one specimen sequenced in a study of OX40 agonist ivuxolimab in advanced cancers. Library preparation employed the immunoSEQ multiplex PCR assay. Here the immuneACCESS table is served through TCRdb, limited to in-frame sequences with V and J called. Missing clones are a known gap in these copies; in checked studies unresolved V genes cover under half, and the rest lacks a known reason. For this sample there are about 77,000 clones; over 75% appear just once. About 4.9% of the sample belongs to the ten largest clones. The specimen was CD4+ or CD8+ T cells sorted from blood, collected in a trial of the OX40 agonist ivuxolimab. The origin of the receptors is an adult with an advanced solid tumor such as melanoma, head and neck, liver or kidney cancer.

The chain has TRBV5-1 and TRBJ1-4; 7 bases align to TRBD1. The CDR3 runs to 15 residues. Trimming removed 6 bases from V and 6 bases from J; junction bases left unmatched: 11. Germline V gives CDR1 SGHRS, CDR2 YFSETQ. As DNA, the CDR3 is TGCGCCAGCACCGAGGGGGCAGGCCCGGATGAAAAACTGTTTTTT. This codes for CASTEGAGPDEKLFF.

DNA of the CDR3: TGTGCCACCAGCAGAGATTTGGATTCACCCCTCCACTTT. Translation: CATSRDLDSPLHF. This chain joins TRBV15 and TRBJ1-6; D gene uncertain. V was cut by 0 bases and J by 8 bases, with 5 bases left in between. CDR3 length: 13 residues. Per germline, CDR1 LNHNV and CDR2 YYDKDF (reference sequence). The variable domain in full, completed from reference TRBV15 and TRBJ1-6, reads DAMVIQNPRYQVTQFGKPVTLSCSQTLNHNVMYWYQQKSSQAPKLLFHYYDKDFNNEADTPDNFQSRRPNTSFCFLDIRSPGLGDTAMYLCATSRDLDSPLHFGNGTRLTVT.

The V gene is TRBV5-1, the J gene TRBJ1-1, with TRBD1 identical over 7 bases. Germline V CDR1 and CDR2: SGHRS, YFSETQ. The CDR3 extends over 15 amino acids. Unmatched junction bases numbered 7, after V lost 4 bases and J lost 1 base. The CDR3 region has the DNA TGCGCCAGCAGCACCCCGGGACAGAGGAACACTGAAGCTTTCTTT. Residues: CASSTPGQRNTEAFF. The entire variable domain, with the rest obtained from reference TRBV5-1 and TRBJ1-1, is as follows: KAGVTQTPRYLIKTRGQQVTLSCSPISGHRSVSWYQQTPGQGLQFLFEYFSETQRNKGNFPGRFSGRQFSNSRSEMNVSTLELGDSALYLCASSTPGQRNTEAFFGQGTRLTVV.

This clone appeared once. This chain connects TRBV19 to TRBJ2-7; the D is unclear. The CDR3 is made up of 15 amino acids. Germline V gives CDR1 LNHDA, CDR2 SQIVND (reference sequence). Trimming removed 5 bases from V and 3 bases from J, with 17 bases in between. The CDR3 is CASSRPGSGVYEQYF. The CDR3, as DNA: TGTGCCAGTAGTCGTCCGGGTTCTGGGGTCTACGAGCAGTACTTC.

The rearrangement joins TRBV25-1 to TRBJ2-3, with a possible D match to TRBD1 (6 bases). CDR1 MGHDK and CDR2 SYGVNS come from the germline V gene. The V end lost 4 bases, the J end lost 4 bases, and 18 bases lay between the germline ends. The CDR3 covers 16 residues. CDR3 amino acids: CASSGFWTEAADTQYF. CDR3 bases: TGTGCCAGCAGTGGGTTTTGGACAGAGGCCGCAGATACGCAGTATTTT.

V and J are TRBV19 and TRBJ2-1; no reliable D call. Germline V CDR1 and CDR2: LNHDA, SQIVND (reference sequence). Between the trimmed V and J ends, which lost 5 bases and 6 bases, there was a span of 11 bases. The CDR3 spans 13 residues. DNA of the CDR3: TGTGCCAGTAGTCCATCTAGGTTCAATGAGCAGTTCTTC. This codes for CASSPSRFNEQFF.

The V call is TRBV19, the J call TRBJ1-2, with D possibly being TRBD1 (6 bases). Germline loops: CDR1 LNHDA, CDR2 SQIVND (reference sequence). The V end was cut by 4 bases, the J end by 0 bases, with 12 bases between. The CDR3 length is 15 residues. The CDR3 region is CASSTTGRSNYGYTF. CDR3 coding DNA: TGTGCCAGTAGTACCACAGGGCGTTCTAACTATGGCTACACCTTC. Full variable domain (outside the CDR3, taken from reference TRBV19 and TRBJ1-2): DGGITQSPKYLFRKEGQNVTLSCEQNLNHDAMYWYRQDPGQGLRLIYYSQIVNDFQKGDIAEGYSVSREKKESFPLTVTSAQKNPTAFYLCASSTTGRSNYGYTFGSGTRLTVV.

The chain joins TRBV5-5 to TRBJ2-1, with D perhaps matching TRBD1 (6 bases). This CDR3 comprises 11 residues. The germline V and J ends were trimmed by 5 bases and 6 bases, with 6 bases remaining between them. The germline CDR1 and CDR2 sequences are SGHKS and YYEKEE (reference sequence). The CDR3 nucleotides are TGTGCCAGCAGAGGGGGCAATGAGCAGTTCTTC. Its translation is CASRGGNEQFF. The full variable domain, in which reference TRBV5-5 and TRBJ2-1 provide the parts outside the CDR3, is DAGVTQSPTHLIKTRGQQVTLRCSPISGHKSVSWYQQVLGQGPQFIFQYYEKEERGRGNFPDRFSARQFPNYSSELNVNALLLGDSALYLCASRGGNEQFFGPGTRLTVL.

This clone came up a few times. The chain couples TRBV23-1 to TRBJ2-7, with D perhaps given as TRBD1 or TRBD2 (6 bases each). TRBV23-1 falls under the ORF class, with uncertain function. This CDR3 spans 17 amino acids. Trimming took 6 bases from V and 1 from J, leaving 22 bases between them. The CDR3 DNA follows: TGCGCCAGCAGCCTCCCGGAGGGGGACACCAATTCCTACGAGCAGTACTTC. It translates to CASSLPEGDTNSYEQYF.

The chain carries TRBV19 and TRBJ1-5; D unclear. CDR1 and CDR2 (germline): LNHDA, SQIVND (reference sequence). V lost 7 bases and J lost 5, with 18 bases in between. The CDR3 is 15 amino acids. The CDR3 DNA reads TGTGCCAGTAAGGGTGGCAGCGAGTCATATCAGCCCCAGCATTTT. Protein: CASKGGSESYQPQHF. The full variable domain, with the rest looked up from reference TRBV19 and TRBJ1-5, is DGGITQSPKYLFRKEGQNVTLSCEQNLNHDAMYWYRQDPGQGLRLIYYSQIVNDFQKGDIAEGYSVSREKKESFPLTVTSAQKNPTAFYLCASKGGSESYQPQHFGDGTRLSIL.

This chain uses TRBV19 with TRBJ2-1; 14 bases match TRBD2. After removal of 3 bases from V and 4 bases from J, the junction contained 8 bases not matched to a gene. The CDR3 contains 18 residues. Germline CDR1 is LNHDA and CDR2 is SQIVND (reference sequence). In nucleotides, the CDR3 is TGTGCCAGTAGTATTATCGGGACTAGCGGGAGTGGGTACAATGAGCAGTTCTTC. Protein product: CASSIIGTSGSGYNEQFF.

The J gene is TRBJ1-1, the V gene TRBV2; perhaps TRBD1 as D (5 bases). Looked up from germline, CDR1 is SNHLY and CDR2 is FYNNEI. The CDR3 consists of 14 residues. The germline V and J ends were trimmed by 5 bases and 6 bases, with 16 bases remaining between them. The CDR3 DNA follows: TGTGCCAGCAGTTATACGGAGGGAGGGGCTGAAGCTTTCTTT. As protein: CASSYTEGGAEAFF. Combining the CDR3 with reference TRBV2 and TRBJ1-1 gives the whole variable domain EPEVTQTPSHQVTQMGQEVILRCVPISNHLYFYWYRQILGQKVEFLVSFYNNEISEKSEIFDDQFSVERPDGSNFTLKIRSTKLEDSAMYFCASSYTEGGAEAFFGQGTRLTVV.

The chain carries TRBV18 and TRBJ1-3; TRBD1 is a possible D gene (5 bases). Germline V gene lookup returns CDR1 KGHSH and CDR2 LQKENI. V shed 3 bases and J shed 4 bases, with 16 bases lying between them. This CDR3 comprises 16 residues. As DNA, the CDR3 is TGTGCCAGCTCACCCCCCCAGGGTTCGCAAGGAAACACCATATATTTT. Translating gives CASSPPQGSQGNTIYF. Full variable domain (remainder filled in from reference TRBV18 and TRBJ1-3): NAGVMQNPRHLVRRRGQEARLRCSPMKGHSHVYWYRQLPEEGLKFMVYLQKENIIDESGMPKERFSAEFPKEGPSILRIQQVVRGDSAAYFCASSPPQGSQGNTIYFGEGSWLTVV.

The chain uses TRBV5-1 and TRBJ1-2, with a weak D call TRBD1 (5 bases). The CDR3 covers 14 residues. Germline V gene data show CDR1 as SGHRS and CDR2 as YFSETQ. Trimming took 0 bases from V and 5 from J, leaving 11 bases between them. CDR3 coding DNA: TGCGCCAGCAGCTTGGAGGGCGGGGGATATGGCTACACCTTC. It encodes CASSLEGGGYGYTF.

This clone was observed a single time. The chain's CDR3 is CASSLLRRLSSGNTIYF. CDR3 sequence (DNA): TGTGCCAGCAGTCTCCTGAGGAGACTCAGCTCTGGAAACACCATATATTTT. The chain has TRBV25-1 and TRBJ1-3; D is unresolved. The length of the CDR3 is 17 residues. CDR1 MGHDK and CDR2 SYGVNS come from the germline V gene. Trimming cost V 5 bases and J 0 bases, with 17 bases left between them.

The CDR3 loop is CAIGRDTEAFF. CDR3 sequence (DNA): TGTGCTATCGGAAGGGACACTGAAGCTTTCTTT. The chain carries TRBV7-8 and TRBJ1-1; D not certain. Germline loops: CDR1 SGHVS, CDR2 FQNEAQ. The CDR3 is made up of 11 amino acids. Based on the CDR3 plus reference TRBV7-8 and TRBJ1-1, the full variable domain is GAGVSQSPRYKVAKRGQDVALRCDPISGHVSLFWYQQALGQGPEFLTYFQNEAQLDKSGLPSDRFFAERPEGSVSTLKIQRTQQEDSAVYLCAIGRDTEAFFGQGTRLTVV.

This sequence joins TRBV19 and TRBJ2-2, with D unclear. The germline gives CDR1 LNHDA, CDR2 SQIVND (reference sequence). Trimming removed 6 bases at V and 0 bases at J, with 11 bases between. This CDR3 has 15 residues. In DNA form, the CDR3 reads TGTGCCAGTAGCCGCGGTTTCGCGAACACCGGGGAGCTGTTTTTT. Translation gives CASSRGFANTGELFF.

The chain recombines TRBV5-1 with TRBJ1-1; D is unclear. Trimming left V 4 bases short and J 4 bases short, with 14 bases between. This CDR3 is 14 amino acids long. Germline loops: CDR1 SGHRS, CDR2 YFSETQ. CDR3: CASSAPGGGTEAFF. DNA for the CDR3: TGCGCCAGCAGCGCTCCGGGAGGAGGCACTGAAGCTTTCTTT.

This clone was counted only a few times. The chain is built from TRBV4-2 and TRBJ2-3, with D uncertain. Trimming stripped 1 base from V and 2 bases from J, with 16 bases between. The germline V gene encodes CDR1 LGHNA and CDR2 YNFKEQ. CDR3 length: 17 amino acids. The CDR3: CASSQVSSGQHTDTQYF. CDR3 DNA: TGTGCCAGCAGCCAAGTATCAAGTGGCCAGCACACAGATACGCAGTATTTT.

This chain uses TRBV29-1 with TRBJ2-7, with D perhaps matching TRBD1 (5 bases). The CDR3 contains 11 residues. Trimming shortened V by 5 bases and J by 5 bases, and 10 bases separated the two germline ends. Per germline, CDR1 SQVTM and CDR2 ANQGSEA. This chain's CDR3 is CSVQGTNEQYF. The DNA of the CDR3 is TGCAGCGTTCAGGGAACTAACGAGCAGTACTTC.

The chain couples TRBV10-3 to TRBJ2-2; D is undetermined. The CDR3 loop spans 15 amino acids. Germline-derived CDR1 and CDR2 are ENHRY and SYGVKD. The V end was cut by 4 bases, the J end by 3 bases, with 12 bases between. The CDR3: CAISADRTYTGELFF. CDR3 DNA: TGTGCCATCAGTGCGGACCGGACGTACACCGGGGAGCTGTTTTTT.

The rearrangement links TRBV4-2 to TRBJ2-7, with 8 bases identical to TRBD2. The ends lost 4 bases at V and 4 bases at J; junction bases unmatched: 6. Germline V gene data show CDR1 as LGHNA and CDR2 as YNFKEQ. The CDR3 contains 14 residues. The CDR3 region has the DNA TGTGCCAGCAGCCCCCAGCGGGGGACATACGAGCAGTACTTC. As protein: CASSPQRGTYEQYF.

V and J are TRBV4-3 and TRBJ2-3; TRBD2 agrees at 9 bases. V was clipped by 1 base and J by 2 bases; unmatched bases: 4. This CDR3 region has 16 residues. Germline V gives CDR1 LGHNA, CDR2 YSLEER. The CDR3 bases are TGCGCCAGCAGCCAAGCGACTAGCGGTTCCACAGATACGCAGTATTTT. Its protein product is CASSQATSGSTDTQYF.

The CDR3 DNA sequence: TGTGCCAGCAGCTTGTCAGGCAGGGGGGACATTCAGTACTTC. It encodes CASSLSGRGDIQYF. V usage is TRBV5-6 and J usage is TRBJ2-4; D is perhaps TRBD1 (7 bases). The CDR3 is 14 residues long. Trimming stripped 1 base from V and 8 bases from J, with 13 bases between. CDR1 is SGHDT, CDR2 YYEEEE, per germline.

The table lists this clone with a count of one. V is TRBV5-5 and J is TRBJ1-5; a weak D match, TRBD1 (6 bases). The CDR3 is 15 residues long. The V gene's germline CDR1 is SGHKS and CDR2 YYEKEE (reference sequence). The germline V and J ends were trimmed by 1 base and 1 base, with 9 bases remaining between them. DNA for the CDR3: TGTGCCAGCAGCTTGATTGGGGGCAGCAATCAGCCCCAGCATTTT. Protein product: CASSLIGGSNQPQHF.

The chain combines TRBV5-1 with TRBJ2-6; a possible D gene is TRBD2 (7 bases). The CDR3 length is 16 residues. V shed 4 bases and J shed 1 base, with 12 bases lying between them. From germline, CDR1 is SGHRS and CDR2 YFSETQ. CDR3 bases: TGCGCCAGCAGCGGGAGGGGGAGGTCTGGGGCCAACGTCCTGACTTTC. Translation gives CASSGRGRSGANVLTF.

The gene calls are TRBV9 and TRBJ2-1; D is tentatively TRBD1 or TRBD2 (5 bases each). Germline CDR1 and CDR2: SGDLS and YYNGEE. The CDR3 runs 15 residues. Deletions cut 2 bases from V and 3 bases from J, with 12 bases between. The CDR3 DNA sequence: TGTGCCAGCAGCGTTGGGACGCCGAGCTACAATGAGCAGTTCTTC. Translating it yields CASSVGTPSYNEQFF. Full variable domain (missing parts from reference TRBV9 and TRBJ2-1): DSGVTQTPKHLITATGQRVTLRCSPRSGDLSVYWYQQSLDQGLQFLIQYYNGEERAKGNILERFSAQQFPDLHSELNLSSLELGDSALYFCASSVGTPSYNEQFFGPGTRLTVL.

This clone was detected once. The chain recombines TRBV2 with TRBJ2-1, with TRBD2 identical over 8 bases. Germline V gene data show CDR1 as SNHLY and CDR2 as FYNNEI. Trimming took 5 bases from V and 6 from J; bases not matched to a gene: 6. The CDR3 runs 14 residues. The CDR3 protein is CASSRTSRSNEQFF. The CDR3 bases are TGTGCCAGCAGTCGGACTAGCCGGAGCAATGAGCAGTTCTTC. The variable domain in full, completed from reference TRBV2 and TRBJ2-1, reads EPEVTQTPSHQVTQMGQEVILRCVPISNHLYFYWYRQILGQKVEFLVSFYNNEISEKSEIFDDQFSVERPDGSNFTLKIRSTKLEDSAMYFCASSRTSRSNEQFFGPGTRLTVL.

The chain carries TRBV5-1 and TRBJ2-1, with 9 bases fitting TRBD1. Germline loops: CDR1 SGHRS, CDR2 YFSETQ. The CDR3 totals 14 residues. J lost 5 bases, V lost 1 base, and 1 base had no gene match. CDR3 in amino acids: CASSLRTGDNEQFF. CDR3 nucleotide sequence: TGCGCCAGCAGCTTGAGGACAGGGGACAATGAGCAGTTCTTC.

The chain joins TRBV29-1 to TRBJ1-2, with D possibly being TRBD1 (5 bases). Germline CDR1 SQVTM, CDR2 ANQGSEA. This CDR3 contains 13 residues. Trimming stripped 4 bases from V and 5 bases from J, with 14 bases between. CDR3 amino acids: CSVAGTLDYGYTF. In nucleotides, the CDR3 is TGCAGCGTTGCCGGGACTTTAGATTATGGCTACACCTTC.

As DNA, the CDR3 is TGTGCCAGCAGCTCCCTTTCAGGGGGGGCCCCTGAAGCTTTCTTT. This sequence encodes CASSSLSGGAPEAFF. This chain joins TRBV11-3 and TRBJ1-1; TRBD1 matches 7 bases. Per germline, CDR1 SGHNT and CDR2 YENEEA. The CDR3 sequence is 15 residues long. Trimming cost V 4 bases and J 6 bases; bases outside gene matches: 11.

This chain uses TRBV7-3 with TRBJ2-7; unclear D gene. The germline V gene encodes CDR1 SGHTA and CDR2 FQGTGA. Trimming stripped 3 bases from V and 3 bases from J, with 3 bases between. The CDR3 length is 11 residues. The CDR3 reads CASSFSYEQYF. The CDR3 DNA follows: TGTGCCAGCAGCTTTAGCTACGAGCAGTACTTC.